This TCR beta chain was sequenced during a study of T cell responses to AZD1222 COVID-19 vaccine. Across the study: Samples with a second dose at about 4 or about 12 weeks were pooled together. Study-level results: Clonal diversity may have been underestimated in mostly white British donors. Spike-specific TCR breadth and depth went up after people got two AZD1222 doses. Epitopes outside B.1.351 and B.1.1.7 mutated regions reportedly drew nearly half of spike TCRs.

This clone appeared a single time. Its specificity is unknown. TCRdb's copy holds only in-frame clones and misses some; the assay was immunoSEQ multiplex PCR. Of 150,000 or so clones detected, roughly 92% appear once; the ten largest clones hold about 5%. The TCR was taken from an adult in good health. The specimen comprised peripheral blood, sampled on day 0 of AZD1222 vaccination.

CDR3 protein: CASSPVGGGAAPLHF. CDR3 DNA sequence: TGTGCCAGCAGTCCGGTAGGAGGTGGGGCGGCACCCCTCCACTTT. The V call is TRBV28, the J call TRBJ1-6; tentative D call: TRBD1 (5 bases). This CDR3 is 15 amino acids long. Germline V gene sequence: CDR1 MDHEN, CDR2 SYDVKM. Trimming cost V 5 bases and J 11 bases, with 19 bases left between them.